This passage covers 10 T cell receptor beta chains from one sample sequenced in a study of blood T cell repertoires in COVID-19. Using immunoSEQ multiplex PCR, the repertoire was profiled, and TCRdb retains in-frame clones only, with some absent. Among 110,000 to 150,000 clones listed, over 75% were seen once. Sequenced: peripheral blood. All receptors derive from a human donor in a cohort sampled during active COVID-19.

The V call is TRBV27, the J call TRBJ1-1; 8 positions match TRBD1. Germline CDR1 is MNHEY and CDR2 is SMNVEV (reference sequence). The CDR3 consists of 15 residues. V shed 4 bases and J 4 bases; nucleotides not matched to a gene: 8. The CDR3 is CASSYSTGVGTEAFF. The DNA of the CDR3 is TGTGCCAGCAGTTACTCGACAGGGGTCGGCACTGAAGCTTTCTTT.

The gene calls are TRBV30 and TRBJ2-5; D is perhaps TRBD2 (5 bases). V dropped 2 bases and J dropped 2 bases, with 9 bases sitting between them. CDR1 and CDR2 (germline): GTSNPN, SVGIG (reference sequence). The CDR3 is 13 amino acids. The CDR3 DNA sequence: TGTGCCTGGAGTTTAGCGCTGCAAGAGACCCAGTACTTC. It yields the protein CAWSLALQETQYF.

The chain recombines TRBV7-9 with TRBJ1-1; 9 bases align to TRBD1. J was trimmed by 7 bases and V by 4 bases; bases with no gene match: 7. Germline CDR1 is SEHNR and CDR2 is FQNEAQ (reference sequence). This CDR3 has 14 residues. CDR3 bases: TGTGCCAGCAGCTCAACAGGGGGCGTGGGTGAAGCTTTCTTT. Translation: CASSSTGGVGEAFF.

The chain has TRBV7-4 and TRBJ2-1; D unresolved. This CDR3 region has 14 residues. V lost 3 bases and J 0 bases, leaving 6 bases between the germline ends. Germline CDR1 and CDR2: SGHVT and SQSDAQ. DNA for the CDR3: TGTGCCAGCAGCTTTAGCAGCTCCTACAATGAGCAGTTCTTC. Its translation is CASSFSSSYNEQFF.

V usage is TRBV11-2 and J usage is TRBJ2-1, with 12 nucleotides matching TRBD2. Trimming at V came to 0 bases and at J to 10 bases, leaving 7 bases not matched to a gene. The CDR3 spans 16 residues. CDR1 SGHAT and CDR2 FQNNGV come from the germline V gene. The CDR3 DNA reads as TGTGCCAGCAGCTTAGATCTAGCGGGGGGGCCGATAGAGCAGTTCTTC. It yields the protein CASSLDLAGGPIEQFF.

The rearrangement links TRBV11-3 to TRBJ1-4; D ambiguous. The CDR3 extends over 16 amino acids. The germline V gene has CDR1 SGHNT and CDR2 YENEEA. Trimming removed 8 bases from V and 1 base from J, with 17 bases in between. The CDR3 reads CASQDRRRGTNEKLFF. For the CDR3, the DNA is TGTGCCAGCCAAGACCGGAGACGGGGAACTAATGAAAAACTGTTTTTT.

The chain combines TRBV29-1 with TRBJ1-2, with 9 positions matching TRBD1. The CDR3 has 13 amino acids. The germline CDR1 and CDR2 sequences are SQVTM and ANQGSEA. V gave up 6 bases and J gave up 4 bases; unmatched junction bases: 6. The chain's CDR3 is CSVTGQGPYGYTF. The CDR3, as DNA: TGCAGCGTAACCGGACAGGGGCCCTATGGCTACACCTTC.

This clone was seen just once. This rearrangement joins TRBV4-3 to TRBJ2-2; TRBD1 agrees at 8 bases. CDR3 size: 16 residues. CDR1 and CDR2 from the germline V gene are LGHNA and YSLEER. The V and J ends lost 0 bases and 4 bases, in that order; junction bases with no gene match: 4. DNA of the CDR3: TGCGCCAGCAGCCAAGACCTGACAGGGGCCACCGGGGAGCTGTTTTTT. Amino acid sequence: CASSQDLTGATGELFF.

The V gene is TRBV5-4, the J gene TRBJ2-7, with 12 bases lining up with TRBD2. The trim removed 5 bases at V and 2 bases at J, leaving 5 bases unmatched. The CDR3 runs to 15 residues. CDR1 is SGHNT, CDR2 YYREEE, per germline (reference sequence). This CDR3 is CASSPSGGETYEQYF. Written as DNA, the CDR3 is TGTGCCAGCAGTCCTAGCGGGGGGGAGACCTACGAGCAGTACTTC.

V usage is TRBV24-1 and J usage is TRBJ2-1; D is perhaps TRBD2 (5 bases). The ends were cut back, 3 bases at V and 4 bases at J, with 18 bases in the middle. CDR3 length equals 17 residues. Germline loops: CDR1 KGHDR, CDR2 SFDVKD. CDR3 loop: CATSDARVGRIYNEQFF. The CDR3 DNA reads as TGTGCCACCAGTGATGCGCGGGTTGGGCGGATATACAATGAGCAGTTCTTC.